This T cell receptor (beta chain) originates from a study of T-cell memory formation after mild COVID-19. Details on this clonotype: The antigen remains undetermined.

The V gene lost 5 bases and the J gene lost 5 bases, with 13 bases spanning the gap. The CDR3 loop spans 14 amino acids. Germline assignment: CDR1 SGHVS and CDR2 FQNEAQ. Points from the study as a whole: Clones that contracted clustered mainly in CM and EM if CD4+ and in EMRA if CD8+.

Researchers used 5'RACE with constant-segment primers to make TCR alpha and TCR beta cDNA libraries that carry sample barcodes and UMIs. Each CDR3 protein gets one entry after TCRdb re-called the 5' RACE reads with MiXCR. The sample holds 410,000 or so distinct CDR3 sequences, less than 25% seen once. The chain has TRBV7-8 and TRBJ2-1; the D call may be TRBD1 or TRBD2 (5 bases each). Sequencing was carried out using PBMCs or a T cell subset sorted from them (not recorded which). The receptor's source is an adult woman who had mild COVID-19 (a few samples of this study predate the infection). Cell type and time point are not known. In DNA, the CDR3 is TGTGCCAGCAGCCGTCGACGGGACGACAATGAGCAGTTCTTC. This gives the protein CASSRRRDDNEQFF.